This section outlines one T cell receptor beta chain sequence together with its context. Its antigen is still unknown. The sample has other DNA sequences that encode this CDR3 too. V lost 1 base, J lost 7 bases, and 8 bases lay in between. The length of the CDR3 is 13 residues. CDR1 is SEHNR and CDR2 is FQNEAQ in the germline V gene (reference sequence). This sample is drawn from a study of cytomegalovirus exposure and HLA in healthy donors. The PCR contained 60 Vbeta and 13 Jbeta primers. Sequencing used immunoSEQ multiplex PCR; TCRdb keeps in-frame clones, though not all of them. The sample shows about 100,000 clones, over 65% of them seen only once. Study results and caveats: TRBV6-2, TRBV6-3 and some other V segments were excluded as indistinguishable. In a later analysis, several top co-occurrence clusters appeared linked to parvovirus B19, influenza, CMV and Epstein-Barr virus.

The sequenced sample was PBMCs. The sequence was collected from a woman aged 60 to 75 in good health and CMV-seronegative. The V and J genes are TRBV7-9 and TRBJ1-5; D is unresolved. The CDR3 protein is CASSLGGGQPQHF. The CDR3 coding sequence is TGTGCCAGCAGCTTAGGTGGAGGGCAGCCCCAGCATTTT. Full variable domain (outside the CDR3, taken from reference TRBV7-9 and TRBJ1-5): DTGVSQNPRHKITKRGQNVTFRCDPISEHNRLYWYRQTLGQGPEFLTYFQNEAQLEKSRLLSDRFSAERPKGSFSTLEIQRTEQGDSAMYLCASSLGGGQPQHFGDGTRLSIL.